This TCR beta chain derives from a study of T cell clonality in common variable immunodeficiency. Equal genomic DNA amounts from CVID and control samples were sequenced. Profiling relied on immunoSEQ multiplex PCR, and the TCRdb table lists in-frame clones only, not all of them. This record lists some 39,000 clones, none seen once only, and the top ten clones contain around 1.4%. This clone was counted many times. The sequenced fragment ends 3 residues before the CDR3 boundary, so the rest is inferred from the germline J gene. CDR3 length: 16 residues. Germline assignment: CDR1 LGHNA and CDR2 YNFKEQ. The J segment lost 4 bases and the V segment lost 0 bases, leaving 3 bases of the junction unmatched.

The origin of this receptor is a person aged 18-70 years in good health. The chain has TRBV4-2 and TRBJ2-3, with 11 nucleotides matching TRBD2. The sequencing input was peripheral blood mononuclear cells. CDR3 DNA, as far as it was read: TGTGCCAGCAGCCAAGAAACTAGCGGGAGCCCAGATACG. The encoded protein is CASSQETSGSPDT. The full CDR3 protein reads CASSQETSGSPDTQYF.